This T cell receptor beta chain was sequenced during a study of OX40 agonist ivuxolimab in advanced cancers. Across the study: Partial responses were achieved by three patients, of whom one had hepatocellular carcinoma and two had cutaneous melanoma.

Concerning this clone itself: Its antigen is unknown.

Overall study findings and caveats: Normalized expansion of T-cell clones was also low for some nonresponders.

The method was immunoSEQ multiplex PCR; TCRdb's version includes in-frame clones alone and lacks a portion of them. The profile shows around 27,000 clones, roughly 80% of them singletons. The CDR3 sequence is 16 residues long. Looked up from germline, CDR1 is LGHNT and CDR2 is FRNRAP. J lost 8 bases, V lost 1 base, and 3 bases had no gene match. The sequence was collected from an adult with an advanced solid tumor such as melanoma, head and neck, liver or kidney cancer. This rearrangement joins TRBV12-5 to TRBJ2-1; 15 bases align to TRBD2. The sample here was CD4+ or CD8+ T cells sorted from blood, taken in a trial of the OX40 agonist ivuxolimab. The CDR3 DNA reads as TGTGCTAGTGGTTTGGGGACTAGCGGGAGGGCCGATGAGCAGTTCTTC. It is translated as CASGLGTSGRADEQFF.